This TCR beta chain was captured by sequencing in a study of blood T cell repertoires in COVID-19. Turning to the study itself: Sites across the United States, Italy and Spain contributed samples from acute and convalescent COVID-19. PBMCs, B-cell-depleted T cells, or T cells were the source of the cDNA or gDNA that made up the material.

In the source study's methods: Nucleated cell number was recorded as an estimate derived from reference gene primer amplification. This table comes from immunoSEQ multiplex PCR, and its TCRdb copy is limited to in-frame clones, with some not included. V and J calls plus clone size are reproduced from that table; the DNA served to infer D and trimming. The table shows about 230,000 clones, with 81% occurring only once. The germline V gene encodes CDR1 SGHTA and CDR2 FQGTGA. The CDR3 covers 15 residues. Trimming at V came to 3 bases and at J to 1 base, leaving 3 bases not matched to a gene. This chain links TRBV7-3 with TRBJ2-3; 8 bases agree with TRBD1. The specimen was peripheral blood. The receptor was isolated from a woman of 80 years or more with acute or convalescent COVID-19. For the CDR3, the DNA is TGTGCCAGCAGCTTCGGACAGGGAGGCACAGATACGCAGTATTTT. Protein: CASSFGQGGTDTQYF. Drawing the rest from reference TRBV7-3 and TRBJ2-3, the complete variable domain is GAGVSQTPSNKVTEKGKYVELRCDPISGHTALYWYRQSLGQGPEFLIYFQGTGAADDSGLPNDRFFAVRPEGSVSTLKIQRTERGDSAVYLCASSFGQGGTDTQYFGPGTRLTVL.